The entry below gives a single T cell receptor (beta chain) sequence along with its context. TCRdb's table, derived via immunoSEQ multiplex PCR, lists solely in-frame clones and lacks some. The profile covers 110,000 or so clones, with roughly 80% appearing a single time and just over 15% taken by the ten largest. The data originate from a study of blood T cell repertoires in COVID-19. In the study overall: Collection of acute and convalescent COVID-19 samples took place in the United States, Italy and Spain.

V was cut by 3 bases and J by 7 bases, with 15 bases left in between. Germline values: CDR1 SNHLY, CDR2 FYNNEI. The CDR3 consists of 14 residues. The chain has TRBV2 and TRBJ1-1; D might be TRBD1 (5 bases). The TCR originated in a woman aged 80 or older with acute or convalescent COVID-19. Material for sequencing was peripheral blood. This chain's CDR3 is CASSDNRLGGEAFF. The CDR3 coding sequence is TGTGCCAGCAGTGATAACAGGCTTGGTGGTGAAGCTTTCTTT.